Below are 17 T cell receptor beta chains sequenced from a single sample in a study of technical replicates of blood from a few donors. The protocol was immunoSEQ multiplex PCR, while the TCRdb copy is restricted to in-frame clones and leaves out a portion. The table lists thousands of clones, around 90% of them singletons. Sequenced material: PBMCs. The receptors come from a human donor in good health.

This sequence joins TRBV9 and TRBJ2-5; perhaps TRBD1 as D (6 bases). The germline V and J ends were trimmed by 0 bases and 2 bases, with 20 bases remaining between them. This CDR3 comprises 18 residues. Germline V gives CDR1 SGDLS, CDR2 YYNGEE. CDR3 loop: CASSVGMGALGGQETQYF. The CDR3 DNA reads as TGTGCCAGCAGCGTAGGTATGGGGGCACTAGGCGGTCAAGAGACCCAGTACTTC.

The chain couples TRBV5-1 to TRBJ2-7; 7 nucleotides align to TRBD1. Germline CDR1 reads SGHRS; CDR2 reads YFSETQ. CDR3 length: 14 amino acids. V was pared by 4 bases and J by 5 bases, with 9 bases of the junction left unmatched. The CDR3 is CASSIQGVGDEQYF. The CDR3 DNA sequence: TGCGCCAGCAGCATTCAGGGGGTAGGGGACGAGCAGTACTTC.

The rearrangement joins TRBV28 to TRBJ2-5, with D possibly TRBD2 on 6 matching bases. Deletions cut 9 bases from V and 1 base from J, with 12 bases between. This CDR3 has 13 residues. Germline V lookup: CDR1 MDHEN, CDR2 SYDVKM. CDR3 DNA: TGTGCCAGTTGGACTATTTCCCAAGAGACCCAGTACTTC. This encodes CASWTISQETQYF.

V gene TRBV23-1 combines with J gene TRBJ2-3; 12 bases agree with TRBD2. TRBV23-1 is marked as an open reading frame, function uncertain. With V trimmed by 4 bases and J by 2 bases, 4 bases remained unmatched. The CDR3 sequence is 16 residues long. The CDR3 reads CASSPGLAGHTDTQYF. CDR3 sequence (DNA): TGCGCCAGCAGTCCCGGACTAGCGGGACACACAGATACGCAGTATTTT.

This rearrangement joins TRBV27 to TRBJ1-5; a weak D match, TRBD1 (5 bases). CDR3 size: 14 residues. Trimming shortened V by 5 bases and J by 7 bases, and 15 bases separated the two germline ends. Germline V gene sequence: CDR1 MNHEY, CDR2 SMNVEV (reference sequence). DNA of the CDR3: TGTGCCAGCAGTCCCAGGGCCTTGGGGCAGCCCCAGCATTTT. Translation: CASSPRALGQPQHF.

This chain joins TRBV18 and TRBJ1-1, with 10 bases that match TRBD1. The CDR3 totals 14 residues. CDR1 is KGHSH and CDR2 is LQKENI in the germline V gene. V shed 3 bases and J 6 bases; nucleotides not matched to a gene: 4. CDR3 DNA: TGTGCCAGCTCACCCCGGGACAGGGGACCTGAAGCTTTCTTT. It yields the protein CASSPRDRGPEAFF.

The V call is TRBV27, the J call TRBJ1-2; 8 nucleotides align to TRBD1. Germline V gives CDR1 MNHEY, CDR2 SMNVEV (reference sequence). V lost 5 bases and J lost 3; bases outside the gene matches: 8. CDR3 length: 15 residues. This CDR3 is CASSPGTGMYYGYTF. The DNA for the CDR3 is TGTGCCAGCAGTCCCGGGACAGGAATGTACTATGGCTACACCTTC.

The chain combines TRBV6-5 with TRBJ1-4; D possibly corresponds to TRBD1 (6 bases). The CDR3 spans 13 residues. The germline CDR1 and CDR2 sequences are MNHEY and SVGAGI. V gave up 7 bases and J gave up 3 bases, with 9 bases separating them. The CDR3 here is CASTGESNEKLFF. The CDR3 DNA reads TGTGCCAGCACAGGGGAATCTAATGAAAAACTGTTTTTT.

The rearrangement joins TRBV6-5 to TRBJ2-3; TRBD2 matches 10 bases. The V gene's germline CDR1 is MNHEY and CDR2 SVGAGI. V lost 0 bases to trimming and J lost 6 bases; unmatched junction nucleotides: 6. The CDR3 is 16 amino acids. The DNA of the CDR3 is TGTGCCAGCAGTTACTCGTCTAGCGGGAGCGTTGATACGCAGTATTTT. Translating it yields CASSYSSSGSVDTQYF.

J is TRBJ1-5 and V is TRBV28; D unresolved. The V end lost 4 bases, the J end lost 5 bases, and 3 bases lay between the germline ends. Germline V gene sequence: CDR1 MDHEN, CDR2 SYDVKM. This CDR3 has 11 amino acids. The CDR3 nucleotides are TGTGCCAGCAGTTCGTATCAGCCCCAGCATTTT. Protein: CASSSYQPQHF.

The CDR3 here is CASSRRGIQETQYF. DNA of the CDR3: TGTGCCAGCAGCCGCCGAGGGATCCAAGAGACCCAGTACTTC. The chain recombines TRBV7-2 with TRBJ2-5; tentatively, D is TRBD2 (5 bases). The V gene lost 5 bases and the J gene lost 1 base, with 11 bases spanning the gap. This CDR3 region has 14 residues. CDR1 is SGHTA, CDR2 FQGNSA, per germline.

This chain joins TRBV6-5 and TRBJ2-1, with D maybe TRBD1 (6 bases). The germline V gene has CDR1 MNHEY and CDR2 SVGAGI. V was shortened by 1 base and J by 0 bases, with 10 bases between the two germline ends. This CDR3 has 16 residues. CDR3 nucleotides: TGTGCCAGCAGTTACTACACAGGGAGCTCCTACAATGAGCAGTTCTTC. The encoded protein is CASSYYTGSSYNEQFF.

V usage is TRBV10-2 and J usage is TRBJ1-3; D is perhaps TRBD1 (5 bases). Germline V gives CDR1 WSHSY, CDR2 SAAADI. V gave up 3 bases and J gave up 0 bases, with 6 bases separating them. The CDR3 loop spans 14 amino acids. As DNA, the CDR3 is TGCGCCAGCAGTGAAGGGGTCTCTGGAAACACCATATATTTT. Translation: CASSEGVSGNTIYF.

V gene TRBV18 combines with J gene TRBJ2-2; 9 nucleotides line up with TRBD1. Germline CDR1 is KGHSH and CDR2 is LQKENI. The CDR3 is 14 residues long. The V segment lost 3 bases and the J segment 9 bases; nucleotides outside the gene matches: 5. The CDR3 DNA is TGTGCCAGCTCACCCGGGACAGGGAGGCGGGAGCTGTTTTTT. As protein: CASSPGTGRRELFF.

This chain links TRBV5-5 with TRBJ1-5, with 7 bases matching TRBD1. CDR1 is SGHKS and CDR2 is YYEKEE in the germline V gene (reference sequence). With 4 bases clipped from V and 0 bases from J, the junction kept 10 bases outside the gene matches. The CDR3 spans 17 residues. The CDR3 region is CASSLRDSGISNQPQHF. The CDR3 bases are TGTGCCAGCAGCCTCCGGGACAGTGGGATTAGCAATCAGCCCCAGCATTTT.

This sequence joins TRBV5-1 and TRBJ2-1; TRBD2 matches at 8 bases. Germline CDR1 and CDR2: SGHRS and YFSETQ. The CDR3 extends over 15 amino acids. The junction had 3 bases not matched to a gene; V was cut back by 0 bases and J by 4 bases. The CDR3 sequence: CASSLEASGYNEQFF. For the CDR3, the DNA is TGCGCCAGCAGCTTGGAAGCTAGCGGGTACAATGAGCAGTTCTTC.

This clone was counted a single time. The rearrangement joins TRBV5-1 to TRBJ2-7; TRBD2 aligns across 15 bases. CDR1 is SGHRS, CDR2 YFSETQ, per germline. The length of the CDR3 is 18 residues. With 3 bases clipped from V and 3 bases from J, the junction kept 10 bases outside the gene matches. CDR3: CASSSTGTSGRLGYEQYF. In nucleotides, the CDR3 is TGCGCCAGCAGCTCAACCGGGACTAGCGGGAGGCTTGGCTACGAGCAGTACTTC.